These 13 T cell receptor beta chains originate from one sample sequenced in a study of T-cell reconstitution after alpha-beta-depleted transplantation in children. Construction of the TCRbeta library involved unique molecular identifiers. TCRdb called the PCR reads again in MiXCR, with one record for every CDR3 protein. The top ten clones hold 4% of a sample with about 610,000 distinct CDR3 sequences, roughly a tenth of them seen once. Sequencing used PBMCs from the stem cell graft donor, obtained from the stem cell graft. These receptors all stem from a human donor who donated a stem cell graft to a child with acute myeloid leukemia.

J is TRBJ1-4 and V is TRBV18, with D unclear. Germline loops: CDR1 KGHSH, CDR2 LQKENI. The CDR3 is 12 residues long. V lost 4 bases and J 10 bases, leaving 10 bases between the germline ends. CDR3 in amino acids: CASSLQTGKLFF. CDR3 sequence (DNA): TGTGCCAGCTCACTTCAGACCGGAAAACTGTTTTTT.

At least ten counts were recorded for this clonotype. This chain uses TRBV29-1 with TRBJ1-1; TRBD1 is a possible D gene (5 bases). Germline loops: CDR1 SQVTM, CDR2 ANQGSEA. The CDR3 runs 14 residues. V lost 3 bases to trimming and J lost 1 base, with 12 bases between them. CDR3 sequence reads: CSVEGGMKNTEAFF. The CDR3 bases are TGCAGCGTTGAGGGGGGGATGAAGAACACTGAAGCTTTCTTT. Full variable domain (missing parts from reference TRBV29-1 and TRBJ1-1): SAVISQKPSRDICQRGTSLTIQCQVDSQVTMMFWYRQQPGQSLTLIATANQGSEATYESGFVIDKFPISRPNLTFSTLTVSNMSPEDSSIYLCSVEGGMKNTEAFFGQGTRLTVV.

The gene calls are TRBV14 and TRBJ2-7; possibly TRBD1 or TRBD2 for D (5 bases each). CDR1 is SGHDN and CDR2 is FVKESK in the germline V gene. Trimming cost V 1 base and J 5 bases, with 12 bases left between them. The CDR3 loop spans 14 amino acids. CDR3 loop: CASSQVRGVHEQYF. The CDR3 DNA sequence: TGTGCCAGCAGCCAAGTAAGGGGAGTCCACGAGCAGTACTTC.

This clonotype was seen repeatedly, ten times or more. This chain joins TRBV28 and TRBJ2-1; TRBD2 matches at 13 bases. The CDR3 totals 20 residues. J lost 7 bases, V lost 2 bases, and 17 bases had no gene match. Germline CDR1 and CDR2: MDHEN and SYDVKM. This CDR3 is CASSLPRTSGSGVMGNEQFF. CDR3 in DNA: TGTGCCAGCAGTTTACCCAGGACTAGCGGGAGTGGGGTTATGGGTAATGAGCAGTTCTTC.

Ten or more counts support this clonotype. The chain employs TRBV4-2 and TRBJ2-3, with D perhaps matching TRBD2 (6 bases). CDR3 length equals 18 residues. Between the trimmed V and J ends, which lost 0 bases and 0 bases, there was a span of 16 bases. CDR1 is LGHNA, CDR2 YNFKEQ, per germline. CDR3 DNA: TGTGCCAGCAGCCAAGATTCCCCTACTAGCCTTAGCACAGATACGCAGTATTTT. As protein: CASSQDSPTSLSTDTQYF.

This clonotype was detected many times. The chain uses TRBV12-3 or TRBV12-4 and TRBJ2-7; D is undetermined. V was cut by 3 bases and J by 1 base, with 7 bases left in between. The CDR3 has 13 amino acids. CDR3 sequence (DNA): TGTGCCAGCAGTTTCCGAAGGTCCTACGAGCAGTACTTC. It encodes CASSFRRSYEQYF.

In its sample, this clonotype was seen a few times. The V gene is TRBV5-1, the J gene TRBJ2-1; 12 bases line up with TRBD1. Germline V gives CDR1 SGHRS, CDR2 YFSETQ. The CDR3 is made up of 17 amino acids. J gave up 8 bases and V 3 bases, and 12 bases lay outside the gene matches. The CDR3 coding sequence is TGCGCCAGCAGCTGGATACCGGGACAGGGGGCGCGGGATGAGCAGTTCTTC. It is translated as CASSWIPGQGARDEQFF.

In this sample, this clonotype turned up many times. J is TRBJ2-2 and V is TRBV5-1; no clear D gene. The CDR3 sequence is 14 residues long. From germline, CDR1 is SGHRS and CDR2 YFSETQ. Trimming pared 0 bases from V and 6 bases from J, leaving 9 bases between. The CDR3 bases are TGCGCCAGCAGCTTGGCCCCCCAGGCCGGGGAGCTGTTTTTT. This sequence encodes CASSLAPQAGELFF.

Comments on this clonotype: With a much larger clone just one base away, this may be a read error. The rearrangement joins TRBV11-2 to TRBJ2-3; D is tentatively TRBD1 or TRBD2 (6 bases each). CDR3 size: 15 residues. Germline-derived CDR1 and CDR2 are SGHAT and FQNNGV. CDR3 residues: CASSFRRGSTDAQYF. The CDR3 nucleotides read TGTGCCAGCAGCTTCCGGAGGGGGAGCACAGATGCGCAGTATTTT.

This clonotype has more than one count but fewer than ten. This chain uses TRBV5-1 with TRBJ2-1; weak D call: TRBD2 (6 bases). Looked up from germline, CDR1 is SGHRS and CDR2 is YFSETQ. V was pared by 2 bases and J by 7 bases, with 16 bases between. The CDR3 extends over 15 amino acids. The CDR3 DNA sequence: TGCGCCAGCAGCTTTCAGGGAGGTTTCGGGAATGAGCAGTTCTTC. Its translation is CASSFQGGFGNEQFF.

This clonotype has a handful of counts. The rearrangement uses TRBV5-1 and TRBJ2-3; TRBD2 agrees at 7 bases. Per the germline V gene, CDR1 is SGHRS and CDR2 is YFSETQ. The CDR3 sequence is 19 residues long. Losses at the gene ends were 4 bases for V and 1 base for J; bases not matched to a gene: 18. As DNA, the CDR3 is TGCGCCAGCAGCCCCAAGGCAGCGGGAAGGGTCTTGGGCACAGATACGCAGTATTTT. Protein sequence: CASSPKAAGRVLGTDTQYF.

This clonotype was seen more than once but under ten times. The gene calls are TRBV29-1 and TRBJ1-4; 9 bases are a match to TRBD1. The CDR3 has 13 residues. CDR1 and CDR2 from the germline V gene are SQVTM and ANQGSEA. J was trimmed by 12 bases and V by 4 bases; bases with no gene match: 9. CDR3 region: CSVAGQGFGELFF. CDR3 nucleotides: TGCAGCGTTGCGGGACAGGGCTTTGGGGAACTGTTTTTT.

The CDR3 DNA sequence: TGCGCCAGCAGCCAGGACAAGGGGGTTCCCTACGAGCAGTACTTC. Protein product: CASSQDKGVPYEQYF. The J gene is TRBJ2-7, the V gene TRBV4-3, with D tentatively TRBD1 (6 bases). Germline V gene sequence: CDR1 LGHNA, CDR2 YSLEER. V dropped 3 bases and J dropped 2 bases, with 14 bases sitting between them. The CDR3 has 15 residues.